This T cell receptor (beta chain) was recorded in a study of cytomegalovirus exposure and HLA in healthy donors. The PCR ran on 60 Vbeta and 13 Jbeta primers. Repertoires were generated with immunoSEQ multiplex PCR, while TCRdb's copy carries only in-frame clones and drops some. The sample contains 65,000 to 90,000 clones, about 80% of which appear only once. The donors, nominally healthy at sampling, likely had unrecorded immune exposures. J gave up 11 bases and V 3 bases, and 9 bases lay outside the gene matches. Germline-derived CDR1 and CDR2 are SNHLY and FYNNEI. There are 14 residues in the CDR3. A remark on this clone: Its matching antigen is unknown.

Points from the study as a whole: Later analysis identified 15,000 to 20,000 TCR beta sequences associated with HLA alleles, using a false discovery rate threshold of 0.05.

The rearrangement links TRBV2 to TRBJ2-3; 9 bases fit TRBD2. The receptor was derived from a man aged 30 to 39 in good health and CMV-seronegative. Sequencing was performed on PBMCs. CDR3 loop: CASSEGRGGFGQYF. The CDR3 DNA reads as TGTGCCAGCAGTGAGGGGCGGGGGGGGTTTGGGCAGTATTTT.